The text below deals with one TCR beta chain. Trimming cost V 4 bases and J 4 bases, with 20 bases left between them. The CDR3 totals 16 residues. In germline, CDR1 is MGHRA, CDR2 YSYEKL. The data belong to a study of blood T cell repertoires in COVID-19. About the research overall: Specimens from acute and convalescent COVID-19 originated in the United States, Italy and Spain.

The table came from immunoSEQ multiplex PCR; TCRdb's copy has only in-frame clones and leaves some out. The data hold some 200,000 clones, with around 83% observed a single time. Sequencing used peripheral blood. The rearrangement links TRBV4-1 to TRBJ2-7; the D is unclear. The source is a man aged 50 to 60 with active or convalescent COVID-19. The CDR3 spells CASSPTPQDFSYEQYF. The CDR3 DNA is TGCGCCAGCAGCCCAACCCCCCAGGATTTTAGTTACGAGCAGTACTTC.